The 6 T cell receptor beta chains below come from one sample, sequenced in a study of T cell responses to AZD1222 COVID-19 vaccine. The method was immunoSEQ multiplex PCR; TCRdb's version includes in-frame clones alone and lacks a portion of them. The data contain approximately 100,000 clones, roughly 90% of them singletons. The sample consisted of peripheral blood, taken on day 0 of AZD1222 vaccination. The receptors here all came from an adult in good health.

This clone has only one observation. V usage is TRBV28 and J usage is TRBJ2-7; TRBD1 agrees at 8 bases. This CDR3 is built from 15 residues. Per the germline V gene, CDR1 is MDHEN and CDR2 is SYDVKM. After removal of 4 bases from V and 4 bases from J, the junction contained 9 bases not matched to a gene. This chain's CDR3 is CASSSVGQGAYEQYF. DNA for the CDR3: TGTGCCAGCAGTTCAGTGGGGCAGGGGGCTTACGAGCAGTACTTC.

The chain carries TRBV5-6 and TRBJ1-1; possible D gene TRBD1, 5 bases. The CDR3 runs 13 residues. V was clipped by 4 bases and J by 5 bases, with 12 bases between them. Germline V gene lookup returns CDR1 SGHDT and CDR2 YYEEEE. The CDR3 DNA is TGTGCCAGCAGCCAGAATGGGGGGACTGAAGCTTTCTTT. Its protein is CASSQNGGTEAFF.

The chain employs TRBV6-5 and TRBJ1-4; no definite D call. CDR3 length: 13 amino acids. V was trimmed by 2 bases and J by 4 bases, leaving 5 bases between them. The germline V gene encodes CDR1 MNHEY and CDR2 SVGAGI. The CDR3 coding sequence is TGTGCCAGCAGTTACAACAGTAATGAAAAACTGTTTTTT. This gives the protein CASSYNSNEKLFF.

The chain couples TRBV7-2 to TRBJ2-3; TRBD1 is a possible D gene (5 bases). The length of the CDR3 is 15 residues. From germline, CDR1 is SGHTA and CDR2 FQGNSA. Between the trimmed V and J ends, which lost 0 bases and 0 bases, there was a span of 7 bases. Here the CDR3 DNA reads TGTGCCAGCAGCTTAGCCCGGACAAGCACAGATACGCAGTATTTT. Translation: CASSLARTSTDTQYF.

The genes are TRBV5-1 and TRBJ1-5; D remains ambiguous. This CDR3 contains 12 residues. The ends were cut back, 5 bases at V and 5 bases at J, with 8 bases in the middle. From germline, CDR1 is SGHRS and CDR2 YFSETQ. The CDR3 sequence: CASRKFHQPQHF. DNA for the CDR3: TGCGCCAGCAGAAAGTTCCATCAGCCCCAGCATTTT.

The chain joins TRBV9 to TRBJ2-2; 13 bases are a match to TRBD2. Germline CDR1 and CDR2: SGDLS and YYNGEE. Trimming removed 4 bases from V and 4 bases from J; junction bases left unmatched: 4. The CDR3 loop spans 16 amino acids. CDR3 amino acids: CASSRTSGGATGELFF. CDR3 DNA: TGTGCCAGCAGCAGAACTAGCGGGGGGGCCACCGGGGAGCTGTTTTTT.